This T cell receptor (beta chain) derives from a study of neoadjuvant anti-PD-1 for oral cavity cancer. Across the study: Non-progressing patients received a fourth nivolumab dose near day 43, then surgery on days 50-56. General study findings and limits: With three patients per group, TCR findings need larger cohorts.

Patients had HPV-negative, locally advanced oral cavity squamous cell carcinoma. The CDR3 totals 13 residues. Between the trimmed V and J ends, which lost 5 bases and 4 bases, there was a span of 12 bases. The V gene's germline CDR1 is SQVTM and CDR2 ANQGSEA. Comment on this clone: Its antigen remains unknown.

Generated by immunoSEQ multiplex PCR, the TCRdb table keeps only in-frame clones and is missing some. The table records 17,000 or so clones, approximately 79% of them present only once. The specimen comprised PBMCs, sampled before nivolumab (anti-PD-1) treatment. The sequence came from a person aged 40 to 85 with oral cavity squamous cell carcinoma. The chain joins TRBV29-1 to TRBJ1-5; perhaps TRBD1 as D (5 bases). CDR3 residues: CSVSGGTNQPQHF. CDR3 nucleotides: TGCAGCGTTTCCGGGGGTACAAATCAGCCCCAGCATTTT.